This TCR beta chain was captured in a study of T cell changes during pregnancy in multiple sclerosis. This clone was seen just once. Sequenced by immunoSEQ multiplex PCR; TCRdb stores in-frame clones only, minus some. The sample shows about 59,000 clones, over 85% of them seen only once. This CDR3 comprises 15 residues. V dropped 4 bases and J dropped 4 bases, with 14 bases sitting between them. The germline V gene encodes CDR1 SGDLS and CDR2 YYNGEE. The chain couples TRBV9 to TRBJ2-2; a possible D gene is TRBD1 (6 bases). The sample was CD8+ T cells from peripheral blood mononuclear cells, taken in the third trimester of pregnancy. This clonotype was sampled from a female donor with multiple sclerosis, enrolled in a pregnancy study. The CDR3 spells CASSPLQGGTGELFF. The CDR3 DNA reads as TGTGCCAGCAGCCCCCTACAAGGGGGCACCGGGGAGCTGTTTTTT.